What follows are 15 T cell receptor beta chains derived from one specimen sequenced in a study of T cell clones after liver transplantation. Clones were sequenced by immunoSEQ multiplex PCR, and TCRdb holds only the in-frame ones, with some missing. Here the sample spans about 60,000 clones, about two thirds being singletons. The specimen was CD4+ T cells from blood, collected before liver transplant. All receptors derive from a human donor who received a liver transplant.

The rearrangement uses TRBV7-9 and TRBJ2-3, with 11 bases that match TRBD2. The V and J ends lost 5 bases and 1 base, in that order; junction bases with no gene match: 5. CDR3 size: 16 residues. CDR1 is SEHNR, CDR2 FQNEAQ, per germline (reference sequence). DNA of the CDR3: TGTGCCAGCAGCACCGGACTAGCGGGTGGCACAGATACGCAGTATTTT. This codes for CASSTGLAGGTDTQYF.

The chain is built from TRBV6-5 and TRBJ1-1, with D possibly matching TRBD1 (6 bases). Trimming took off 10 bases at V and 4 bases at J, with 16 bases between the two ends. The CDR3 loop spans 13 amino acids. The germline gives CDR1 MNHEY, CDR2 SVGAGI. The CDR3 loop is CATLSTGFTEAFF. In nucleotides, the CDR3 is TGTGCCACCCTTTCCACAGGGTTCACTGAAGCTTTCTTT.

The V and J genes are TRBV21-1 and TRBJ2-3; the D call TRBD2 from the table was never checked on the DNA. TRBV21-1 is given as a pseudogene. This CDR3 contains 19 residues. The CDR3 reads CASSKAGGGLAGDTDTQYF. The CDR3 DNA reads as TGTGCCAGCAGCAAAGCGGGTGGGGGACTAGCGGGGGACACAGATACGCAGTATTTT.

J is TRBJ2-5 and V is TRBV11-2; D may be TRBD2 (6 bases). CDR3 length: 15 amino acids. The germline V gene encodes CDR1 SGHAT and CDR2 FQNNGV. V was shortened by 5 bases and J by 5 bases, with 18 bases between the two germline ends. The CDR3 bases are TGTGCCAGCAGCCTCAGGCAGGGAGGATGGGAGACCCAGTACTTC. Protein sequence: CASSLRQGGWETQYF.

This chain links TRBV7-2 with TRBJ1-3, with TRBD1 matching over 7 bases. The junction had 12 bases not matched to a gene; V was cut back by 5 bases and J by 5 bases. In germline, CDR1 is SGHTA, CDR2 FQGNSA. CDR3 length: 16 residues. CDR3 loop: CASSLISRGRRNTIYF. The CDR3 region has the DNA TGTGCCAGCAGCCTAATTTCGAGGGGGCGAAGAAACACCATATATTTT.

CDR3 protein: CASSRTGDSNQPQHF. Here the CDR3 DNA reads TGCGCCAGCAGTCGCACAGGGGATAGCAATCAGCCCCAGCATTTT. V gene TRBV23-1 combines with J gene TRBJ1-5; 7 positions match TRBD1. TRBV23-1 qualifies as an ORF whose function is uncertain. This CDR3 is 15 amino acids long. V was clipped by 4 bases and J by 0 bases; unmatched bases: 3.

The chain is built from TRBV2 and TRBJ1-1, with a weak D call TRBD1 (5 bases). The CDR3 runs 14 residues. The V gene lost 7 bases and the J gene lost 3 bases, with 15 bases spanning the gap. Germline CDR1 and CDR2: SNHLY and FYNNEI. The CDR3 region is CASKGRQGDTEAFF. The CDR3 nucleotides are TGTGCCAGCAAGGGGAGGCAGGGCGACACTGAAGCTTTCTTT.

In its sample, this clone was seen a few times. The J gene is TRBJ1-6, the V gene TRBV27; D unclear. There are 13 residues in the CDR3. Germline V gene lookup returns CDR1 MNHEY and CDR2 SMNVEV (reference sequence). V was trimmed by 8 bases and J by 5 bases, leaving 10 bases between them. The CDR3 bases are TGTGCCAGCCGGAGCTTTAATAATTCACCCCTCCACTTT. Protein sequence: CASRSFNNSPLHF.

The chain links TRBV4-1 to TRBJ1-2, with 7 bases matching TRBD1. Per the germline V gene, CDR1 is MGHRA and CDR2 is YSYEKL. The CDR3 contains 18 residues. V trimming: 1 base; J trimming: 2 bases; junction bases outside the gene matches: 13. CDR3 residues: CASSQVGRGGLLNYGYTF. In DNA, the CDR3 is TGCGCCAGCAGCCAAGTGGGGAGAGGGGGCCTGCTCAACTATGGCTACACCTTC.

For this clone: One base away lies a much larger clone, so this may be a sequencing read error. The chain employs TRBV6-5 and TRBJ1-3; 9 bases fit TRBD1. V was pared by 2 bases and J by 0 bases, with 2 bases of the junction left unmatched. Germline loops: CDR1 MNHEY, CDR2 SVGAGI. The CDR3 spans 16 residues. In nucleotides, the CDR3 is TGTGCCAGCAGTTACATGGGACAGGGCTCTGGAAACACCATATATTTT. Translating gives CASSYMGQGSGNTIYF.

The chain uses TRBV5-5 and TRBJ2-7; D possibly corresponds to TRBD1 (8 bases). From germline, CDR1 is SGHKS and CDR2 YYEKEE (reference sequence). This CDR3 has 14 amino acids. V was pared by 7 bases and J by 5 bases, with 19 bases between. CDR3 DNA: TGTGCCAGCTTTCCACAGGGGGGGAACCACGAGCAGTACTTC. Its translation: CASFPQGGNHEQYF.

This clone was counted between two and nine times. The chain employs TRBV6-1 and TRBJ2-7; D is possibly TRBD1 (6 bases). Trimming removed 4 bases from V and 5 bases from J, with 15 bases in between. Germline CDR1 and CDR2: MNHNS and SASEGT. The CDR3 sequence is 14 residues long. The CDR3 is CASSVTQGSDEQYF. The CDR3 nucleotides read TGTGCCAGCAGTGTTACACAGGGCTCGGACGAGCAGTACTTC.

The V and J genes are TRBV9 and TRBJ1-6; a weak D match, TRBD1 (5 bases). Germline V gene data show CDR1 as SGDLS and CDR2 as YYNGEE. The CDR3 runs to 15 residues. Trimming removed 4 bases at V and 7 bases at J, with 15 bases between. The CDR3 loop reads CASSLTTTANSPLHF. Here the CDR3 DNA reads TGTGCCAGCAGCCTAACCACGACAGCCAATTCACCCCTCCACTTT.

This chain connects TRBV20-1 to TRBJ1-1; D is unresolved. The germline V gene has CDR1 DFQATT and CDR2 SNEGSKA (reference sequence). CDR3 length: 11 amino acids. V gave up 1 base and J gave up 11 bases, with 11 bases separating them. CDR3 DNA sequence: TGCAGTGCTAGAGGCCCAAACGGGGCTTTCTTT. Its protein is CSARGPNGAFF.

The DNA of the CDR3 is TGCGCCAGCAGCTCCACGGCGGGGATGGACTATGGCTACACCTTC. This encodes CASSSTAGMDYGYTF. The chain uses TRBV5-1 and TRBJ1-2; D unclear. Germline V gene lookup returns CDR1 SGHRS and CDR2 YFSETQ. The CDR3 consists of 15 residues. The V and J ends lost 3 bases and 3 bases respectively, with 15 bases between them. The entire variable domain, with the rest obtained from reference TRBV5-1 and TRBJ1-2, is as follows: KAGVTQTPRYLIKTRGQQVTLSCSPISGHRSVSWYQQTPGQGLQFLFEYFSETQRNKGNFPGRFSGRQFSNSRSEMNVSTLELGDSALYLCASSSTAGMDYGYTFGSGTRLTVV.